These 30 T cell receptor beta chains share one sample of origin, sequenced in a study of cytomegalovirus exposure and HLA in healthy donors. It was with 60 Vbeta and 13 Jbeta primers that the PCR ran. Produced via immunoSEQ multiplex PCR; TCRdb's table is partial and in-frame only. This table holds 95,000 to 100,000 clones, about three quarters found once. The specimen was PBMCs. The receptors derive from a human donor in good health.

The rearrangement uses TRBV7-9 and TRBJ1-4; possible D gene TRBD1, 5 bases. The CDR3 contains 14 residues. V shed 7 bases and J shed 4 bases, with 13 bases lying between them. The V gene's germline CDR1 is SEHNR and CDR2 FQNEAQ (reference sequence). The CDR3 nucleotides read TGTGCCAGCACCGTAGGCGGGGGTAATGAAAAACTGTTTTTT. Its protein product is CASTVGGGNEKLFF.

V usage is TRBV5-1 and J usage is TRBJ2-3; no clear D gene. CDR3 length equals 16 residues. The V gene's germline CDR1 is SGHRS and CDR2 YFSETQ. V was pared by 4 bases and J by 1 base, with 16 bases between. For the CDR3, the DNA is TGCGCCAGCAGCCCGGCAATTCGTGGAGGCACAGATACGCAGTATTTT. Protein: CASSPAIRGGTDTQYF.

This clone has just one count. This sequence joins TRBV7-9 and TRBJ2-3, with 7 bases lining up with TRBD2. This CDR3 has 16 amino acids. Trimming cost V 2 bases and J 4 bases; bases outside gene matches: 9. Germline CDR1 SEHNR, CDR2 FQNEAQ (reference sequence). The CDR3 sequence is CASSLPAGRVPDTQYF. CDR3 bases: TGTGCCAGCAGCTTACCAGCGGGGAGGGTCCCAGATACGCAGTATTTT.

The CDR3 DNA sequence: TGTGCCAGCAGTGAATGGGGCCCCCCCACGAATAATTCACCCCTCCACTTT. This codes for CASSEWGPPTNNSPLHF. The chain is built from TRBV25-1 and TRBJ1-6; possible D gene TRBD1, 5 bases. There are 17 residues in the CDR3. V lost 1 base and J lost 5, with 15 bases in between. Germline values: CDR1 MGHDK, CDR2 SYGVNS. Variable domain in full (rest from reference TRBV25-1 and TRBJ1-6): EADIYQTPRYLVIGTGKKITLECSQTMGHDKMYWYQQDPGMELHLIHYSYGVNSTEKGDLSSESTVSRIRTEHFPLTLESARPSHTSQYLCASSEWGPPTNNSPLHFGNGTRLTVT.

V gene TRBV5-1 combines with J gene TRBJ1-1, with D maybe TRBD1 (5 bases). The CDR3 extends over 16 amino acids. Per the germline V gene, CDR1 is SGHRS and CDR2 is YFSETQ. Trimming shortened V by 5 bases and J by 4 bases, and 21 bases separated the two germline ends. This chain's CDR3 is CASRPENWSGGTEAFF. As DNA, the CDR3 is TGCGCCAGCAGGCCCGAGAATTGGTCGGGGGGCACTGAAGCTTTCTTT. The full variable domain, with the rest looked up from reference TRBV5-1 and TRBJ1-1, is KAGVTQTPRYLIKTRGQQVTLSCSPISGHRSVSWYQQTPGQGLQFLFEYFSETQRNKGNFPGRFSGRQFSNSRSEMNVSTLELGDSALYLCASRPENWSGGTEAFFGQGTRLTVV.

The genes are TRBV28 and TRBJ2-1; 9 bases match TRBD1. Germline values: CDR1 MDHEN, CDR2 SYDVKM. With V trimmed by 6 bases and J by 5 bases, 8 bases remained unmatched. This CDR3 comprises 15 residues. CDR3 loop: CASSSDRGYDNEQFF. In DNA, the CDR3 is TGTGCCAGCAGCTCGGACAGGGGATATGACAATGAGCAGTTCTTC.

In the case of this clone: The sample carries other DNA sequences with the same CDR3. This chain joins TRBV10-3 and TRBJ2-2; 8 bases fit TRBD1. CDR1 is ENHRY, CDR2 SYGVKD, per germline. The CDR3 runs 13 residues. V gave up 6 bases and J gave up 6 bases; unmatched junction bases: 3. The CDR3 loop is CAISGQGSGELFF. Here the CDR3 DNA reads TGTGCCATCAGCGGACAGGGTTCCGGGGAGCTGTTTTTT.

This chain uses TRBV4-2 with TRBJ2-5; D is undetermined. Germline loops: CDR1 LGHNA, CDR2 YNFKEQ. V dropped 2 bases and J dropped 3 bases, with 4 bases sitting between them. The CDR3 runs to 12 residues. DNA for the CDR3: TGTGCCAGCAGCCAACCGGAAGAGACCCAGTACTTC. It encodes CASSQPEETQYF.

The J gene is TRBJ2-1, the V gene TRBV5-1; D is ambiguous. Germline values: CDR1 SGHRS, CDR2 YFSETQ. CDR3 length equals 12 residues. Trimming took 4 bases from V and 8 from J, leaving 10 bases between them. The CDR3 bases are TGCGCCAGCAGCGCTGGTCCGGATGAGCAGTTCTTC. Residues: CASSAGPDEQFF. Combining the CDR3 with reference TRBV5-1 and TRBJ2-1 gives the whole variable domain KAGVTQTPRYLIKTRGQQVTLSCSPISGHRSVSWYQQTPGQGLQFLFEYFSETQRNKGNFPGRFSGRQFSNSRSEMNVSTLELGDSALYLCASSAGPDEQFFGPGTRLTVL.

A few counts support this clone. The rearrangement uses TRBV6-5 and TRBJ1-1; D ambiguous. The V end was cut by 4 bases, the J end by 3 bases, with 15 bases between. CDR1 and CDR2 (germline): MNHEY, SVGAGI. The CDR3 is 15 residues long. The CDR3 nucleotides are TGTGCCAGCAGTTCCCAACCCCGGGTCGACACTGAAGCTTTCTTT. Translation: CASSSQPRVDTEAFF.

This clone was recorded only once. V is TRBV4-1 and J is TRBJ2-5; D ambiguous. Trimming removed 4 bases at V and 1 base at J, with 10 bases between. Germline-derived CDR1 and CDR2 are MGHRA and YSYEKL. This CDR3 contains 14 residues. CDR3 in DNA: TGCGCCAGCAGCCGAGACACAGCCCAAGAGACCCAGTACTTC. Translation gives CASSRDTAQETQYF.

Only one count was recorded for this clone. This chain joins TRBV29-1 and TRBJ2-7, with 7 bases matching TRBD2. CDR1 and CDR2 (germline): SQVTM, ANQGSEA. CDR3 size: 14 residues. Trimming took 6 bases from V and 3 from J; bases not matched to a gene: 11. As DNA, the CDR3 is TGCAGCGTCCTGTCCCGGACTAGAAGCTACGAGCAGTACTTC. It encodes CSVLSRTRSYEQYF.

The chain combines TRBV13 with TRBJ2-3; tentatively, D is TRBD2 (6 bases). Germline V gives CDR1 PRHDT, CDR2 FYEKMQ (reference sequence). Trimming cost V 8 bases and J 4 bases, with 22 bases left between them. CDR3 length: 16 amino acids. Here the CDR3 reads CASSPWRGRLPDTQYF. CDR3 DNA: TGTGCCAGCTCCCCCTGGAGGGGTCGGCTCCCAGATACGCAGTATTTT.

The rearrangement joins TRBV10-2 to TRBJ1-5, with D maybe TRBD1 (6 bases). V was trimmed by 2 bases and J by 4 bases, leaving 6 bases between them. The germline V gene has CDR1 WSHSY and CDR2 SAAADI. The CDR3 sequence is 13 residues long. DNA for the CDR3: TGCGCCAGCAGTGAGACAGGGAATCAGCCCCAGCATTTT. Protein product: CASSETGNQPQHF.

The chain couples TRBV14 to TRBJ1-5; 7 bases line up with TRBD1. CDR1 SGHDN and CDR2 FVKESK come from the germline V gene. Trimming took 1 base from V and 10 from J; bases not matched to a gene: 4. This CDR3 is built from 13 residues. CDR3 region: CASSQARGSPQHF. In DNA, the CDR3 is TGTGCCAGCAGCCAAGCCAGGGGGTCTCCCCAGCATTTT.

The sample holds one count of this clone. This sequence joins TRBV5-4 and TRBJ1-2; D is undetermined. Trimming stripped 4 bases from V and 4 bases from J, with 14 bases between. The CDR3 length is 14 residues. Germline CDR1 reads SGHNT; CDR2 reads YYREEE (reference sequence). The CDR3 sequence is CASSRPHSGYGYTF. CDR3 sequence (DNA): TGTGCCAGCAGCAGACCCCATTCGGGCTATGGCTACACCTTC.

The chain couples TRBV15 to TRBJ2-1; D is unresolved. Per germline, CDR1 LNHNV and CDR2 YYDKDF (reference sequence). Trimming took 0 bases from V and 2 from J, leaving 5 bases between them. The CDR3 runs to 14 residues. The chain's CDR3 is CATSREVAYNEQFF. The CDR3 bases are TGTGCCACCAGCAGAGAGGTAGCCTACAATGAGCAGTTCTTC. The full variable domain, its missing parts supplied by reference TRBV15 and TRBJ2-1, is DAMVIQNPRYQVTQFGKPVTLSCSQTLNHNVMYWYQQKSSQAPKLLFHYYDKDFNNEADTPDNFQSRRPNTSFCFLDIRSPGLGDTAMYLCATSREVAYNEQFFGPGTRLTVL.

V usage is TRBV19 and J usage is TRBJ1-5, with 8 bases lining up with TRBD1. V shed 3 bases, J shed 14 bases, and the junction held 15 bases outside the gene matches. Germline loops: CDR1 LNHDA, CDR2 SQIVND (reference sequence). CDR3 size: 15 residues. CDR3 in DNA: TGTGCCAGTAGTATTGCGGCAGGGGGCGTGGTGGTAGAGCATTTT. It encodes CASSIAAGGVVVEHF.

This clone has only a few counts. J is TRBJ1-5 and V is TRBV6-5; the D gene is possibly TRBD1 (6 bases). V was pared by 5 bases and J by 6 bases, with 17 bases between. Germline V gene sequence: CDR1 MNHEY, CDR2 SVGAGI. The CDR3 loop spans 15 amino acids. The CDR3 DNA reads as TGTGCCAGCAGTGGACAGTTGTCGGGATCTCAGCCCCAGCATTTT. It specifies CASSGQLSGSQPQHF.

This rearrangement joins TRBV19 to TRBJ1-1, with D possibly being TRBD1 (6 bases). Trimming took off 5 bases at V and 8 bases at J, with 15 bases between the two ends. CDR1 is LNHDA, CDR2 SQIVND, per germline (reference sequence). The CDR3 totals 13 residues. CDR3 sequence: CASSSDSKDEAFF. As DNA, the CDR3 is TGTGCCAGTAGTTCGGACAGTAAGGACGAAGCTTTCTTT.

This rearrangement joins TRBV7-7 to TRBJ2-5; TRBD2 matches at 12 bases. Trimming cost V 4 bases and J 1 base; bases outside gene matches: 4. The CDR3 is 16 amino acids. The germline gives CDR1 SSHAT, CDR2 FNYEAQ (reference sequence). Here the CDR3 DNA reads TGTGCCAGCAGCTCGACTAGCGGGGGTTTCCAAGAGACCCAGTACTTC. Amino acids: CASSSTSGGFQETQYF.

This clone was observed a single time. The V call is TRBV7-9, the J call TRBJ2-3, with 7 bases fitting TRBD1. The CDR3 is 15 residues long. J gave up 0 bases and V 5 bases, and 5 bases lay outside the gene matches. In germline, CDR1 is SEHNR, CDR2 FQNEAQ (reference sequence). The CDR3 protein is CASSLGDRSTDTQYF. The CDR3 coding sequence is TGTGCCAGCAGCCTCGGGGACAGAAGCACAGATACGCAGTATTTT. The full variable domain, its missing parts supplied by reference TRBV7-9 and TRBJ2-3, is DTGVSQNPRHKITKRGQNVTFRCDPISEHNRLYWYRQTLGQGPEFLTYFQNEAQLEKSRLLSDRFSAERPKGSFSTLEIQRTEQGDSAMYLCASSLGDRSTDTQYFGPGTRLTVL.

The chain combines TRBV2 with TRBJ2-2; 7 nucleotides match TRBD1. CDR3 length: 15 amino acids. The germline V gene has CDR1 SNHLY and CDR2 FYNNEI. The V segment lost 3 bases and the J segment 1 base; nucleotides outside the gene matches: 2. The CDR3 here is CASSDRDRNTGELFF. In DNA, the CDR3 is TGTGCCAGCAGTGATCGGGACAGGAACACCGGGGAGCTGTTTTTT.

The chain employs TRBV2 and TRBJ2-3, with 7 bases that match TRBD1. CDR3 size: 15 residues. V lost 4 bases to trimming and J lost 5 bases; unmatched junction nucleotides: 9. CDR1 and CDR2 (germline): SNHLY, FYNNEI. CDR3 sequence (DNA): TGTGCCAGCAGTGCGGGGCGACAGGGATTAGATACGCAGTATTTT. Residues: CASSAGRQGLDTQYF. Variable domain in full (rest from reference TRBV2 and TRBJ2-3): EPEVTQTPSHQVTQMGQEVILRCVPISNHLYFYWYRQILGQKVEFLVSFYNNEISEKSEIFDDQFSVERPDGSNFTLKIRSTKLEDSAMYFCASSAGRQGLDTQYFGPGTRLTVL.

The rearrangement links TRBV19 to TRBJ1-1; 10 nucleotides align to TRBD1. Germline V lookup: CDR1 LNHDA, CDR2 SQIVND (reference sequence). The CDR3 has 16 residues. V gave up 11 bases and J gave up 1 base; unmatched junction bases: 13. CDR3 protein: CAATGGRRGANTEAFF. The CDR3 coding sequence is TGTGCCGCGACAGGGGGCAGGAGAGGGGCGAACACTGAAGCTTTCTTT.

J is TRBJ1-2 and V is TRBV6-5, with D perhaps TRBD1 (5 bases). In germline, CDR1 is MNHEY, CDR2 SVGAGI. V dropped 6 bases and J dropped 3 bases, with 11 bases sitting between them. The CDR3 has 13 residues. The chain's CDR3 is CASRRQYDYGYTF. The CDR3 region has the DNA TGTGCCAGCAGGAGACAGTACGACTATGGCTACACCTTC.

This chain links TRBV5-4 with TRBJ1-6; TRBD1 agrees at 8 bases. The J segment lost 8 bases and the V segment lost 4 bases, leaving 11 bases of the junction unmatched. The CDR3 loop spans 16 amino acids. Looked up from germline, CDR1 is SGHNT and CDR2 is YYREEE (reference sequence). The CDR3 nucleotides are TGTGCCAGCAGCCTATGGAGACAGGGGCTCTATTCACCCCTCCACTTT. Amino acid sequence: CASSLWRQGLYSPLHF. Variable domain in full (rest from reference TRBV5-4 and TRBJ1-6): ETGVTQSPTHLIKTRGQQVTLRCSSQSGHNTVSWYQQALGQGPQFIFQYYREEENGRGNFPPRFSGLQFPNYSSELNVNALELDDSALYLCASSLWRQGLYSPLHFGNGTRLTVT.

The V and J genes are TRBV7-2 and TRBJ2-5; 7 bases line up with TRBD2. The CDR3 contains 14 residues. V lost 5 bases to trimming and J lost 4 bases; unmatched junction nucleotides: 7. From germline, CDR1 is SGHTA and CDR2 FQGNSA. The CDR3 sequence is CASSAGLAGETQYF. For the CDR3, the DNA is TGTGCCAGCAGCGCAGGGTTAGCGGGAGAGACCCAGTACTTC.

J is TRBJ1-1 and V is TRBV5-1, with 7 bases matching TRBD1. This CDR3 region has 14 residues. CDR1 is SGHRS, CDR2 YFSETQ, per germline. The V and J ends lost 2 bases and 4 bases, in that order; junction bases with no gene match: 5. The CDR3 protein is CASSFTSGGTEAFF. For the CDR3, the DNA is TGCGCCAGCAGCTTCACTTCAGGGGGCACTGAAGCTTTCTTT.

This chain joins TRBV7-2 and TRBJ2-2; 7 bases are a match to TRBD1. Trimming took 6 bases from V and 5 from J; bases not matched to a gene: 12. This CDR3 has 16 amino acids. Germline CDR1 SGHTA, CDR2 FQGNSA. The chain's CDR3 is CASSSTGARATGELFF. CDR3 DNA: TGTGCCAGCAGTTCCACAGGGGCCAGAGCGACCGGGGAGCTGTTTTTT.